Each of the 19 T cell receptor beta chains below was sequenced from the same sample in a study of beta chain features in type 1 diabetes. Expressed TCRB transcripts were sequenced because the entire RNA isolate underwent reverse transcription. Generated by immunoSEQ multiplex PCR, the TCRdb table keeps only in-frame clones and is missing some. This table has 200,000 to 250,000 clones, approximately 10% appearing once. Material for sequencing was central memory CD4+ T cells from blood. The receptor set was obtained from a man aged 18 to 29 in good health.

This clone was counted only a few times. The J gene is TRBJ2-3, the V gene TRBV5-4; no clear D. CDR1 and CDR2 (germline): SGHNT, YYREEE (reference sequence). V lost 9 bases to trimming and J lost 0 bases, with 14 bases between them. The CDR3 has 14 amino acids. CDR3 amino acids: CATAGEESTDTQYF. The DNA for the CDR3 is TGTGCCACCGCCGGCGAGGAGAGCACAGATACGCAGTATTTT.

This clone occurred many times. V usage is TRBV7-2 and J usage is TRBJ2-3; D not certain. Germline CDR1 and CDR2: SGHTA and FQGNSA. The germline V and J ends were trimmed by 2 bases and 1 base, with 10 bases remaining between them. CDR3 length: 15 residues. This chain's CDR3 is CASSLFPRGTDTQYF. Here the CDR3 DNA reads TGTGCCAGCAGCTTATTTCCTAGAGGCACAGATACGCAGTATTTT.

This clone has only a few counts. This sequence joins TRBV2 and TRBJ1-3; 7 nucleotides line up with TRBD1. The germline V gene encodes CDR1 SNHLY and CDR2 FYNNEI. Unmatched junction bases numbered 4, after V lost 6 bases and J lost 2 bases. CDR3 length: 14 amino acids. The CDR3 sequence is CASRSDRAGNTIYF. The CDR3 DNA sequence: TGTGCCAGCAGGTCAGACAGGGCTGGAAACACCATATATTTT.

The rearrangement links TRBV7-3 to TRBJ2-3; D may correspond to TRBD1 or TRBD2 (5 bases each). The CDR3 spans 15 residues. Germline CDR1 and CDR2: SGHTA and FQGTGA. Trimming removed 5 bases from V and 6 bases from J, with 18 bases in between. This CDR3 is CASSLSGPRRDTQYF. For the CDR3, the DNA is TGTGCCAGCAGCCTCTCGGGACCCCGAAGGGATACGCAGTATTTT.

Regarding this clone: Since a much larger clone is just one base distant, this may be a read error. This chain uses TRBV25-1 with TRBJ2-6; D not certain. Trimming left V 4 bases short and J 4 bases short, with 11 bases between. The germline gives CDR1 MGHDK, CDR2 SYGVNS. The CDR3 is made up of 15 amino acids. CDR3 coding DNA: TGTGCCAGCAGTGGGTCCCTCCGAGGGGCCAACGTCCTGACTTTC. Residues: CASSGSLRGANVLTF. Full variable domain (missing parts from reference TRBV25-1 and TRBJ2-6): EADIYQTPRYLVIGTGKKITLECSQTMGHDKMYWYQQDPGMELHLIHYSYGVNSTEKGDLSSESTVSRIRTEHFPLTLESARPSHTSQYLCASSGSLRGANVLTFGAGSRLTVL.

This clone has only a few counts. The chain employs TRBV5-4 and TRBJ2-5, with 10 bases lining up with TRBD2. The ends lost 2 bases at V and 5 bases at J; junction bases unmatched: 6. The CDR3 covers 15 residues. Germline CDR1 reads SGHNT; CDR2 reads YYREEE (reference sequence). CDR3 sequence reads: CASSLASGRSETQYF. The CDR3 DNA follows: TGTGCCAGCAGCTTAGCTAGCGGGAGATCGGAGACCCAGTACTTC.

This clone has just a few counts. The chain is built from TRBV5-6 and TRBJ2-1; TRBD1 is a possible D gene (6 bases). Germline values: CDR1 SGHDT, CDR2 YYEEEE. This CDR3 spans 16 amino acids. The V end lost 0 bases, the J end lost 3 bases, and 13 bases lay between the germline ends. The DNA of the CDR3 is TGTGCCAGCAGCTTGGGAACAGGGCGTTTCTACAATGAGCAGTTCTTC. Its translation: CASSLGTGRFYNEQFF.

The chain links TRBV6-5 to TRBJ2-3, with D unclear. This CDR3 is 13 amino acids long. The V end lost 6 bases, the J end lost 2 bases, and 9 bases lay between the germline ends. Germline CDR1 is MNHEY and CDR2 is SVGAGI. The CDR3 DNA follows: TGTGCCAGCAGGATTACAGCCACAGATACGCAGTATTTT. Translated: CASRITATDTQYF.

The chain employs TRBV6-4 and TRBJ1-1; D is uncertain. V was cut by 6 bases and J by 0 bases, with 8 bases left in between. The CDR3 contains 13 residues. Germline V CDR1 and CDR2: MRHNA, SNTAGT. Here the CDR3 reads CASSVAVNTEAFF. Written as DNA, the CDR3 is TGTGCCAGCAGCGTCGCAGTGAACACTGAAGCTTTCTTT.

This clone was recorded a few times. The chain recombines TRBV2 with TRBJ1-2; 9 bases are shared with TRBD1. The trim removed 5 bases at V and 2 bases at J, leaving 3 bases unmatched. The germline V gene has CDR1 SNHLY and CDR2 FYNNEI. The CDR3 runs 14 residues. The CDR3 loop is CASSSQGANYGYTF. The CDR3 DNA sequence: TGTGCCAGCAGTTCACAGGGGGCGAACTATGGCTACACCTTC.

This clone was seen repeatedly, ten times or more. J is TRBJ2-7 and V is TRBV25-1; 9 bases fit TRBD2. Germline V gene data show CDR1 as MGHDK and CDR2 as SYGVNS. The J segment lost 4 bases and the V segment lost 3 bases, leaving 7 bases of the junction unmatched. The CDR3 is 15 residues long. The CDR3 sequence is CASSDYASGKYEQYF. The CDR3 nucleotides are TGTGCCAGCAGTGATTATGCTAGCGGGAAATACGAGCAGTACTTC.

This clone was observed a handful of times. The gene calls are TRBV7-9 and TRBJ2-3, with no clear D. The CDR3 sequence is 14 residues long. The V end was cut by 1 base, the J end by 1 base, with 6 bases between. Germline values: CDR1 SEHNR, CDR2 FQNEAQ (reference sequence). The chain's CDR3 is CASSLGRGTDTQYF. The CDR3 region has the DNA TGTGCCAGCAGCTTAGGTCGGGGCACAGATACGCAGTATTTT.

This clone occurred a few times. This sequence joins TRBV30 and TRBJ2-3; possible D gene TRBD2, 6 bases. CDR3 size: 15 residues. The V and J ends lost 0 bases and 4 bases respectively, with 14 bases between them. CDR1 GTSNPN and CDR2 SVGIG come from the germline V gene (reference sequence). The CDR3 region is CAWSVGGKKADTQYF. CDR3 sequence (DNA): TGTGCCTGGAGTGTGGGCGGGAAGAAGGCAGATACGCAGTATTTT. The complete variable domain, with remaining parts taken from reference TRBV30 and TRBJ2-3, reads SQTIHQWPATLVQPVGSPLSLECTVEGTSNPNLYWYRQAAGRGLQLLFYSVGIGQISSEVPQNLSASRPQDRQFILSSKKLLLSDSGFYLCAWSVGGKKADTQYFGPGTRLTVL.

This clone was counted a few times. As DNA, the CDR3 is TGTGCCAGCAGCCAAGAATGGTGGGCGGGAGGAGGAACAGATACGCAGTATTTT. Translated: CASSQEWWAGGGTDTQYF. The chain links TRBV14 to TRBJ2-3, with 8 bases lining up with TRBD2. The CDR3 extends over 18 amino acids. Germline CDR1 and CDR2: SGHDN and FVKESK. Trimming took 0 bases from V and 3 from J; bases not matched to a gene: 11.

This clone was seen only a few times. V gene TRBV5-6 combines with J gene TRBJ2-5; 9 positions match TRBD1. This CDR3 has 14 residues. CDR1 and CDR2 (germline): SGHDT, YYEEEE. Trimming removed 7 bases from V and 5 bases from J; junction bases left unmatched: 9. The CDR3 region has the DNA TGTGCCAGCCTTTTTACAGGGGGCGCGGAGACCCAGTACTTC. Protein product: CASLFTGGAETQYF.

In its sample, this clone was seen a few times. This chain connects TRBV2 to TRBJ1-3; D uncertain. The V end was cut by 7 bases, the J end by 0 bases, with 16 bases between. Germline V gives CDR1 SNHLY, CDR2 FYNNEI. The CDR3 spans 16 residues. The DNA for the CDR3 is TGTGCCAGCACCCCCGGCGGGGTACGCTCTGGAAACACCATATATTTT. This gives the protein CASTPGGVRSGNTIYF. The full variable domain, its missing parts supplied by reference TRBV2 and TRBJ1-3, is EPEVTQTPSHQVTQMGQEVILRCVPISNHLYFYWYRQILGQKVEFLVSFYNNEISEKSEIFDDQFSVERPDGSNFTLKIRSTKLEDSAMYFCASTPGGVRSGNTIYFGEGSWLTVV.

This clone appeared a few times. CDR3 amino acids: CASGDRGRPLRETQYF. CDR3 sequence (DNA): TGTGCCAGCGGGGACAGGGGCAGACCCCTTCGGGAGACCCAGTACTTC. V gene TRBV27 combines with J gene TRBJ2-5, with 10 bases fitting TRBD1. V shed 8 bases and J 5 bases; nucleotides not matched to a gene: 14. In germline, CDR1 is MNHEY, CDR2 SMNVEV (reference sequence). CDR3 length equals 16 residues.

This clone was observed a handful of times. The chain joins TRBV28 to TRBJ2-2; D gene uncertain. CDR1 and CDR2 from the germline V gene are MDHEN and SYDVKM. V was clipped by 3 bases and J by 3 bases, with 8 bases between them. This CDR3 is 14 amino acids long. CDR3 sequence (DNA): TGTGCCAGCAGTTTGGGCACCGACACCGGGGAGCTGTTTTTT. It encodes CASSLGTDTGELFF.

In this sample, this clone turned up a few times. Written as DNA, the CDR3 is TGTGCCAGCAGCTTCACCACAGATCGCCAAGAGACCCAGTACTTC. Translation: CASSFTTDRQETQYF. The rearrangement joins TRBV7-2 to TRBJ2-5; no definite D call. Trimming pared 3 bases from V and 1 base from J, leaving 12 bases between. Looked up from germline, CDR1 is SGHTA and CDR2 is FQGNSA. This CDR3 has 15 residues.